This TCR beta chain was identified during a study of T cell responses to AZD1222 COVID-19 vaccine. For this clone: What it binds is unknown.

Study-level findings and limits: Donors were chiefly white British, with a greater number of females, and clonal diversity was perhaps underestimated. Spike-specific TCR breadth and depth grew following two AZD1222 doses.

CDR1 and CDR2 from the germline V gene are LNHDA and SQIVND (reference sequence). The V gene end was trimmed by 8 bases and the J gene end by 8 bases; junction bases not matched to a gene: 9. This CDR3 spans 13 amino acids. Assay: immunoSEQ multiplex PCR; the TCRdb copy retains only in-frame clones and omits some. The top ten hold roughly 20% of the sample, which has more than 60,000 clones, around 86% seen once. Material: peripheral blood, obtained on day 0 of AZD1222 vaccination. This chain uses TRBV19 with TRBJ1-2; 9 bases align to TRBD1. The receptor was isolated from an adult in good health. DNA of the CDR3: TGTGCCAGTTCGGGACAGGGTCCGGGGGGCTACACCTTC. Amino acid sequence: CASSGQGPGGYTF.